This TCR beta chain is from a study of Ad26.COV2.S vaccination and SARS-CoV-2 variants. Treatment of the sample: roughly 19 received Ad26.COV2.S at low or high dose, single or two shots; 5 received placebo; per-sample allocation not given. Collection of the samples took place on day 63 after the first injection of vaccine or placebo. The CDR3 has 15 residues. The germline gives CDR1 ENHRY, CDR2 SYGVKD. V shed 3 bases and J shed 5 bases, with 17 bases lying between them. The repertoire was sequenced with immunoSEQ multiplex PCR; TCRdb's copy has only in-frame clones and lacks some. The sample contains 380,000 or so clones, roughly 90% of which appear only once.

The sample consisted of peripheral blood, taken in a trial of Ad26.COV2.S vaccine versus placebo. The chain has TRBV10-3 and TRBJ2-7; the D gene is possibly TRBD2 (6 bases). This clonotype originated in a person between 18 and 59 years old who received the Ad26.COV2.S COVID-19 vaccine or a placebo. CDR3 amino acids: CAISENVAVSDEQYF. The CDR3 DNA reads TGTGCCATCAGTGAAAACGTAGCGGTTTCGGACGAGCAGTACTTC.